This note documents a single T cell receptor beta chain sequence. Its ends do not fully match the called genes, so a read error is possible. Sequenced by immunoSEQ multiplex PCR; TCRdb stores in-frame clones only, minus some. The repertoire holds approximately 170,000 clones, with 93% as singletons. This entry comes from a study of control samples from healthy donors and cancer patients. Germline V gene data show CDR1 as SSHAT and CDR2 as FNYEAQ (reference sequence). CDR3 length: 15 residues. This chain connects TRBV7-7 to TRBJ2-1; 10 positions agree with TRBD2. The specimen was blood. The TCR originated in a woman aged 60-75 years in good health. The CDR3 DNA follows: TGTGCTAGCAGCATGACGACTAGCGGGTACAATGAGCAGTTCTTC. This codes for CASSMTTSGYNEQFF.